The 19 T cell receptor beta chains below all came from one sample that was sequenced in a study of T cell changes during pregnancy in multiple sclerosis. Assay used: immunoSEQ multiplex PCR; TCRdb lists only in-frame clones, some missing. The table lists some 41,000 clones, 90% of them singletons, with about 9.1% in the top ten. Sequenced here: CD8+ T cells from peripheral blood mononuclear cells, sampled in the first trimester of pregnancy. These receptors were collected from a female donor with multiple sclerosis, enrolled in a pregnancy study.

The chain joins TRBV27 to TRBJ1-2, with TRBD1 matching over 8 bases. V was pared by 5 bases and J by 7 bases, with 3 bases of the junction left unmatched. The CDR3 loop spans 12 amino acids. The germline V gene has CDR1 MNHEY and CDR2 SMNVEV (reference sequence). CDR3 DNA: TGTGCCAGCAGTAACCAGGGGGCTGGCTACACCTTC. It yields the protein CASSNQGAGYTF.

This chain joins TRBV7-9 and TRBJ2-3; D gene uncertain. Looked up from germline, CDR1 is SEHNR and CDR2 is FQNEAQ (reference sequence). The CDR3 runs to 15 residues. Deletions cut 2 bases from V and 1 base from J, with 10 bases between. CDR3 protein: CASSLNEQGTDTQYF. The DNA for the CDR3 is TGTGCCAGCAGCTTAAATGAGCAGGGCACAGATACGCAGTATTTT.

This chain joins TRBV5-8 and TRBJ2-7, with a tentative D call TRBD1 (6 bases). This CDR3 region has 14 residues. The V end lost 0 bases, the J end lost 3 bases, and 10 bases lay between the germline ends. Germline lookup yields CDR1 SGHTS and CDR2 YDEGEE. CDR3 DNA sequence: TGTGCCAGCAGCTTGGAACAGGGTATCTACGAGCAGTACTTC. Residues: CASSLEQGIYEQYF.

The chain combines TRBV4-2 with TRBJ2-7; 9 bases are a match to TRBD2. The CDR3 runs to 15 residues. The germline V gene encodes CDR1 LGHNA and CDR2 YNFKEQ. The junction had 3 bases not matched to a gene; V was cut back by 0 bases and J by 3 bases. The CDR3 DNA is TGTGCCAGCAGCCAAGAACTAGCGGGTCTCTACGAGCAGTACTTC. It encodes CASSQELAGLYEQYF.

The rearrangement joins TRBV6-1 to TRBJ1-4, with a tentative D call TRBD1 (5 bases). The CDR3 totals 15 residues. Trimming pared 7 bases from V and 3 bases from J, leaving 15 bases between. Per the germline V gene, CDR1 is MNHNS and CDR2 is SASEGT. The CDR3 coding sequence is TGTGCCAGCAAGTTATGGGGGGGGGCTAATGAAAAACTGTTTTTT. It yields the protein CASKLWGGANEKLFF.

The chain couples TRBV19 to TRBJ1-1; weak D call: TRBD1 (6 bases). Trimming removed 3 bases at V and 3 bases at J, with 23 bases between. The CDR3 contains 18 residues. CDR1 is LNHDA and CDR2 is SQIVND in the germline V gene (reference sequence). The CDR3 spells CASSMRRGGYWNYTEAFF. The CDR3 region has the DNA TGTGCCAGTAGTATGCGTAGGGGGGGTTATTGGAATTACACTGAAGCTTTCTTT.

This chain joins TRBV7-6 and TRBJ1-2; the D is unclear. The germline V gene has CDR1 SGHVS and CDR2 FNYEAQ. V gave up 1 base and J gave up 4 bases, with 22 bases separating them. This CDR3 has 18 residues. The DNA for the CDR3 is TGTGCCAGCAGCTTAGACTCCCGCGGGCCCGGGTTGGGCTATGGCTACACCTTC. Translation: CASSLDSRGPGLGYGYTF.

This clone was counted a few times. The chain recombines TRBV9 with TRBJ1-1; TRBD1 matches at 8 bases. The CDR3 contains 14 residues. V was pared by 2 bases and J by 5 bases, with 5 bases of the junction left unmatched. Germline lookup yields CDR1 SGDLS and CDR2 YYNGEE. The CDR3 DNA reads as TGTGCCAGCAGCGTGACAGGGGAGGGGACTGAAGCTTTCTTT. Its translation: CASSVTGEGTEAFF.

This clone was detected a few times. The V call is TRBV10-3, the J call TRBJ1-1, with D tentatively TRBD1 (5 bases). CDR1 and CDR2 (germline): ENHRY, SYGVKD. Trimming shortened V by 6 bases and J by 1 base, and 12 bases separated the two germline ends. The CDR3 is 14 amino acids. The CDR3 nucleotides are TGTGCCATCAGCGAGCCTGGACAGAACACTGAAGCTTTCTTT. Translation gives CAISEPGQNTEAFF.

The chain combines TRBV27 with TRBJ1-5; 9 bases line up with TRBD1. Trimming took 3 bases from V and 5 from J; bases not matched to a gene: 2. Germline CDR1 is MNHEY and CDR2 is SMNVEV (reference sequence). This CDR3 has 14 residues. Here the CDR3 DNA reads TGTGCCAGCAGTTTTGGACAGGGGTATCAGCCCCAGCATTTT. Protein sequence: CASSFGQGYQPQHF.

This clone was seen a handful of times. The chain couples TRBV19 to TRBJ2-7; perhaps TRBD2 as D (5 bases). CDR3 length: 14 amino acids. Per germline, CDR1 LNHDA and CDR2 SQIVND (reference sequence). V shed 7 bases and J shed 3 bases, with 16 bases lying between them. DNA for the CDR3: TGTGCCAGTAAGGAAGAGGAGCGGAGCTACGAGCAGTACTTC. Protein: CASKEEERSYEQYF.

This chain connects TRBV9 to TRBJ2-2; TRBD1 matches 11 bases. V shed 3 bases and J 5 bases; nucleotides not matched to a gene: 6. The CDR3 spans 16 residues. Germline values: CDR1 SGDLS, CDR2 YYNGEE. CDR3 nucleotides: TGTGCCAGCAGCGGTGGACAGGGGGCGCTGACCGGGGAGCTGTTTTTT. Amino acids: CASSGGQGALTGELFF.

This chain links TRBV7-2 with TRBJ2-1, with TRBD2 matching 8 bases. V lost 5 bases, J lost 1 base, and 7 bases stayed unmatched. The CDR3 covers 16 residues. Germline loops: CDR1 SGHTA, CDR2 FQGNSA. The CDR3 DNA follows: TGTGCCAGCAGCACCTTAGCGGGGTTATCCTACAATGAGCAGTTCTTC. It translates to CASSTLAGLSYNEQFF.

This sequence joins TRBV5-1 and TRBJ1-2; 9 nucleotides match TRBD1. The CDR3 runs 16 residues. The germline V gene has CDR1 SGHRS and CDR2 YFSETQ. The V and J ends lost 1 base and 3 bases, in that order; junction bases with no gene match: 7. The CDR3 reads CASSLSWDREDYGYTF. CDR3 nucleotide sequence: TGCGCCAGCAGCTTGTCTTGGGACAGGGAGGACTATGGCTACACCTTC.

A remark on this clone: The sample contains more than one DNA sequence encoding this CDR3. The V gene is TRBV27, the J gene TRBJ2-7; 7 bases align to TRBD1. The CDR3 spans 13 residues. The trim removed 3 bases at V and 1 base at J, leaving 0 bases unmatched. CDR1 is MNHEY, CDR2 SMNVEV, per germline (reference sequence). The CDR3 region has the DNA TGTGCCAGCAGTTTGACAGGGTCCTACGAGCAGTACTTC. Residues: CASSLTGSYEQYF.

The chain carries TRBV19 and TRBJ1-1; maybe TRBD1 (6 bases). V lost 0 bases to trimming and J lost 7 bases, with 15 bases between them. Germline CDR1 and CDR2: LNHDA and SQIVND (reference sequence). The CDR3 has 15 amino acids. The CDR3 DNA reads TGTGCCAGTAGTATAGACAGGGGCGCCGATAATGAAGCTTTCTTT. It is translated as CASSIDRGADNEAFF. Full variable domain (remainder filled in from reference TRBV19 and TRBJ1-1): DGGITQSPKYLFRKEGQNVTLSCEQNLNHDAMYWYRQDPGQGLRLIYYSQIVNDFQKGDIAEGYSVSREKKESFPLTVTSAQKNPTAFYLCASSIDRGADNEAFFGQGTRLTVV.

This sequence joins TRBV12-5 and TRBJ2-7, with 7 bases matching TRBD1. Germline lookup yields CDR1 LGHNT and CDR2 FRNRAP. V shed 6 bases and J 5 bases; nucleotides not matched to a gene: 7. CDR3 size: 13 residues. DNA of the CDR3: TGTGCTAGTGGCCCGACAGGGTATGACGAGCAGTACTTC. The encoded protein is CASGPTGYDEQYF.

The chain's CDR3 is CASSLESGPSTDTQYF. In DNA, the CDR3 is TGTGCCAGCAGCTTGGAAAGCGGCCCTAGCACAGATACGCAGTATTTT. The chain employs TRBV5-4 and TRBJ2-3; D is perhaps TRBD2 (5 bases). The CDR3 extends over 16 amino acids. CDR1 and CDR2 from the germline V gene are SGHNT and YYREEE (reference sequence). V shed 0 bases and J shed 0 bases, with 11 bases lying between them.

The rearrangement joins TRBV28 to TRBJ2-7, with TRBD2 matching over 12 bases. The CDR3 totals 16 residues. CDR1 MDHEN and CDR2 SYDVKM come from the germline V gene. J gave up 4 bases and V 5 bases, and 9 bases lay outside the gene matches. CDR3 DNA sequence: TGTGCCAGCAGTCTGCCCGGGACTAGCGGGCCGTACGAGCAGTACTTC. It codes for CASSLPGTSGPYEQYF.